This record concerns one T cell receptor beta chain sequence. What it recognizes is unknown. This entry comes from a study of T cells in Graves' hyperthyroidism and ophthalmopathy. Amplification targeted TCR beta CDR3 regions from RNA transcripts. First-round RT-PCR targeting the TCR CDR3 was performed with the HTBI primer set. One entry per CDR3 protein, called by TCRdb with MiXCR from the multiplex PCR reads. This sample yields around 340,000 distinct CDR3 sequences, of which roughly 13% are seen a single time; 20% to 25% belongs to the top ten. The CDR3 consists of 12 residues. Deletions cut 2 bases from V and 5 bases from J, with 9 bases between. The germline gives CDR1 DFQATT, CDR2 SNEGSKA (reference sequence). Stable hyperthyroidism: no ophthalmopathy progression over 18 months of follow-up. Study-wide results and limits: Ophthalmopathy was model-predicted a median approximately 6.9 months pre-onset. In the analysis, a 13 V-J model separated ophthalmopathy from stable hyperthyroidism.

The sequenced sample was blood. The J gene is TRBJ2-5, the V gene TRBV20-1; a weak D match, TRBD2 (5 bases). The receptor was derived from a woman aged 25-40 years with Graves' hyperthyroidism. The CDR3 here is CSARSGIETQYF. The DNA of the CDR3 is TGCAGTGCTAGATCGGGGATTGAGACCCAGTACTTC.